The next 20 T cell receptor beta chains were all read from a single sample in a study of blood T cell repertoires in COVID-19. Profiling relied on immunoSEQ multiplex PCR, and the TCRdb table lists in-frame clones only, not all of them. The profile shows fewer than 400,000 clones, roughly 90% of them singletons. Sequencing used peripheral blood. The receptors originated from a woman aged 25 to 45 with COVID-19, enrolled during active disease.

V gene TRBV11-3 combines with J gene TRBJ2-1; a weak D match, TRBD2 (6 bases). The germline gives CDR1 SGHNT, CDR2 YENEEA. Deletions cut 0 bases from V and 3 bases from J, with 9 bases between. The CDR3 loop spans 15 amino acids. The CDR3 bases are TGTGCCAGCAGCTTAGACCGGGACTTCTACAATGAGCAGTTCTTC. Translation: CASSLDRDFYNEQFF.

V and J are TRBV5-1 and TRBJ2-1; 10 nucleotides agree with TRBD2. The CDR3 runs to 18 residues. CDR1 and CDR2 from the germline V gene are SGHRS and YFSETQ. The V and J ends lost 3 bases and 4 bases, in that order; junction bases with no gene match: 13. The CDR3 bases are TGCGCCAGCAGCTCCACCAAATTCACTAGCGGGGAATACAATGAGCAGTTCTTC. This sequence encodes CASSSTKFTSGEYNEQFF.

The V and J genes are TRBV29-1 and TRBJ1-2; D is undetermined. Germline V gives CDR1 SQVTM, CDR2 ANQGSEA. The V and J ends lost 0 bases and 8 bases respectively, with 4 bases between them. The CDR3 extends over 10 amino acids. CDR3 nucleotides: TGCAGCGTTGAAGATCAGGGCTACACCTTC. Protein sequence: CSVEDQGYTF.

This chain uses TRBV5-1 with TRBJ2-2; D not certain. Per the germline V gene, CDR1 is SGHRS and CDR2 is YFSETQ. With 1 base removed from V and 0 bases from J, the gap between germline ends came to 7 bases. The CDR3 loop spans 15 amino acids. The CDR3 DNA is TGCGCCAGCAGCTTGTGGGCAGCGAACACCGGGGAGCTGTTTTTT. It encodes CASSLWAANTGELFF.

J is TRBJ2-5 and V is TRBV18, with D possibly being TRBD2 (6 bases). V was trimmed by 6 bases and J by 2 bases, leaving 10 bases between them. This CDR3 spans 13 amino acids. Germline lookup yields CDR1 KGHSH and CDR2 LQKENI. CDR3 coding DNA: TGTGCCAGCTCGACCGGGAGACAAGAGACCCAGTACTTC. Its protein product is CASSTGRQETQYF.

In its sample, this clone was seen once. This chain uses TRBV25-1 with TRBJ1-5; D not certain. Germline V CDR1 and CDR2: MGHDK, SYGVNS. This CDR3 region has 13 residues. Trimming cost V 8 bases and J 4 bases, with 12 bases left between them. The CDR3 DNA is TGTGCCAGCGGATTAACAGAGAATCAGCCCCAGCATTTT. This sequence encodes CASGLTENQPQHF. Full variable domain (remainder filled in from reference TRBV25-1 and TRBJ1-5): EADIYQTPRYLVIGTGKKITLECSQTMGHDKMYWYQQDPGMELHLIHYSYGVNSTEKGDLSSESTVSRIRTEHFPLTLESARPSHTSQYLCASGLTENQPQHFGDGTRLSIL.

The chain recombines TRBV30 with TRBJ2-7; TRBD1 matches at 8 bases. V was pared by 0 bases and J by 4 bases, with 11 bases of the junction left unmatched. Germline CDR1 is GTSNPN and CDR2 is SVGIG (reference sequence). The CDR3 has 16 residues. The CDR3 reads CAWSVVNRDRGYEQYF. The CDR3, as DNA: TGTGCCTGGAGTGTAGTTAACCGAGACAGGGGTTACGAGCAGTACTTC. The variable domain in full, completed from reference TRBV30 and TRBJ2-7, reads SQTIHQWPATLVQPVGSPLSLECTVEGTSNPNLYWYRQAAGRGLQLLFYSVGIGQISSEVPQNLSASRPQDRQFILSSKKLLLSDSGFYLCAWSVVNRDRGYEQYFGPGTRLTVT.

This sequence joins TRBV6-5 and TRBJ2-5, with a weak D call TRBD2 (5 bases). The CDR3 is made up of 15 amino acids. Germline V gene data show CDR1 as MNHEY and CDR2 as SVGAGI. The V and J ends lost 4 bases and 4 bases respectively, with 16 bases between them. The CDR3 sequence is CASSSNKLGLETQYF. For the CDR3, the DNA is TGTGCCAGCAGTTCCAACAAACTAGGCTTAGAGACCCAGTACTTC.

DNA of the CDR3: TGTGCCAGCAGTGAAAGTGTAGCCGGGGAGCTGTTTTTT. Translating it yields CASSESVAGELFF. The chain links TRBV2 to TRBJ2-2; no clear D gene. The CDR3 length is 13 residues. Trimming shortened V by 2 bases and J by 6 bases, and 7 bases separated the two germline ends. Germline V gene sequence: CDR1 SNHLY, CDR2 FYNNEI.

This chain uses TRBV9 with TRBJ2-1; maybe TRBD1 (6 bases). This CDR3 spans 15 amino acids. Between the trimmed V and J ends, which lost 4 bases and 2 bases, there was a span of 13 bases. The germline CDR1 and CDR2 sequences are SGDLS and YYNGEE. The CDR3 sequence is CASSLGTKTYNEQFF. The CDR3 region has the DNA TGTGCCAGCAGCCTCGGGACAAAAACCTACAATGAGCAGTTCTTC. Together with reference TRBV9 and TRBJ2-1, the CDR3 gives the full variable domain: DSGVTQTPKHLITATGQRVTLRCSPRSGDLSVYWYQQSLDQGLQFLIQYYNGEERAKGNILERFSAQQFPDLHSELNLSSLELGDSALYFCASSLGTKTYNEQFFGPGTRLTVL.

This chain joins TRBV14 and TRBJ2-7, with TRBD1 identical over 7 bases. Unmatched junction bases numbered 3, after V lost 1 base and J lost 6 bases. The germline CDR1 and CDR2 sequences are SGHDN and FVKESK. This CDR3 has 13 amino acids. The CDR3 DNA sequence: TGTGCCAGCAGCCAAGCGGGGACAGTCGAGCAGTACTTC. This sequence encodes CASSQAGTVEQYF.

The rearrangement joins TRBV7-8 to TRBJ2-1; 7 nucleotides align to TRBD1. J gave up 7 bases and V 0 bases, and 6 bases lay outside the gene matches. In germline, CDR1 is SGHVS, CDR2 FQNEAQ. The CDR3 spans 15 residues. CDR3 protein: CASSLALGTENEQFF. DNA for the CDR3: TGTGCCAGCAGCTTAGCGCTCGGGACAGAGAATGAGCAGTTCTTC.

V gene TRBV10-2 combines with J gene TRBJ2-7; 11 nucleotides line up with TRBD2. J gave up 6 bases and V 2 bases, and 6 bases lay outside the gene matches. This CDR3 is built from 15 residues. Germline CDR1 WSHSY, CDR2 SAAADI. The CDR3 loop reads CASSEQLAGVSEQYF. The DNA of the CDR3 is TGCGCCAGCAGTGAGCAACTAGCGGGAGTCTCCGAGCAGTACTTC.

The chain joins TRBV19 to TRBJ2-3, with 7 positions matching TRBD2. This CDR3 contains 15 residues. J lost 6 bases, V lost 0 bases, and 6 bases had no gene match. Germline CDR1 reads LNHDA; CDR2 reads SQIVND (reference sequence). This CDR3 reads CASSIEAGARDTQYF. CDR3 coding DNA: TGTGCCAGTAGTATAGAGGCGGGAGCAAGGGATACGCAGTATTTT.

This clone was observed a single time. The chain uses TRBV27 and TRBJ2-7, with 7 bases matching TRBD2. This CDR3 has 14 amino acids. With V trimmed by 4 bases and J by 3 bases, 6 bases remained unmatched. Germline lookup yields CDR1 MNHEY and CDR2 SMNVEV (reference sequence). CDR3 sequence: CASSSTGRGYEQYF. The CDR3 DNA sequence: TGTGCCAGCAGTTCAACGGGGAGGGGCTACGAGCAGTACTTC.

The J gene is TRBJ2-7, the V gene TRBV5-1, with a weak D call TRBD1 (5 bases). Germline V gene lookup returns CDR1 SGHRS and CDR2 YFSETQ. Trimming took 7 bases from V and 1 from J, leaving 15 bases between them. The CDR3 length is 14 residues. CDR3 loop: CASAWGSGSYEQYF. Here the CDR3 DNA reads TGCGCCAGCGCTTGGGGCTCCGGTTCCTACGAGCAGTACTTC.

The rearrangement joins TRBV14 to TRBJ1-5; D is uncertain. Trimming left V 4 bases short and J 4 bases short, with 5 bases between. Germline V gene sequence: CDR1 SGHDN, CDR2 FVKESK. There are 12 residues in the CDR3. CDR3: CASSRANQPQHF. As DNA, the CDR3 is TGTGCCAGCAGCCGGGCGAATCAGCCCCAGCATTTT.

The chain is built from TRBV7-9 and TRBJ2-7; 8 positions match TRBD1. Germline V gene sequence: CDR1 SEHNR, CDR2 FQNEAQ (reference sequence). J lost 1 base, V lost 6 bases, and 11 bases had no gene match. The CDR3 loop spans 16 amino acids. CDR3 sequence reads: CASSSAVRTGSYEQYF. CDR3 DNA sequence: TGTGCCAGCAGTTCCGCCGTTAGGACAGGGTCCTACGAGCAGTACTTC.

The chain combines TRBV18 with TRBJ2-2; the match to TRBD2 covers 8 bases. This CDR3 is 16 amino acids long. The J segment lost 1 base and the V segment lost 4 bases, leaving 5 bases of the junction unmatched. Germline V gives CDR1 KGHSH, CDR2 LQKENI. CDR3 DNA sequence: TGTGCCAGCTCACTCGTTAGCGGGGTGAACACCGGGGAGCTGTTTTTT. Translation: CASSLVSGVNTGELFF.

This clone was observed a single time. The chain joins TRBV5-8 to TRBJ2-6, with TRBD1 matching 8 bases. The J segment lost 0 bases and the V segment lost 2 bases, leaving 7 bases of the junction unmatched. This CDR3 region has 18 residues. From germline, CDR1 is SGHTS and CDR2 YDEGEE. The CDR3 region has the DNA TGTGCCAGCAGCTTACCCGGGACAGGATACTCTGGGGCCAACGTCCTGACTTTC. Protein: CASSLPGTGYSGANVLTF.